The clone carrying this T cell receptor (beta chain) was counted a few times. The data were obtained in a study of regulatory T cells in long-lasting Graves disease. Study information: Newly diagnosed Graves' patients had taken antithyroid drugs under 3 months.

Time point here: newly diagnosed GD, antithyroid drugs for less than 3 months. From RNA extracted from PBMCs, the TCR library was made. Germline V lookup: CDR1 DFQATT, CDR2 SNEGSKA (reference sequence). This CDR3 is 12 amino acids long. V was clipped by 3 bases and J by 4 bases; unmatched bases: 2. Through Arm-PCR of CDR3 regions and iRepertoire HTBI primers, TCR beta libraries were built. MiXCR, run by TCRdb on the multiplex PCR reads, gives a single entry per CDR3 protein. The table shows 250,000 or so distinct CDR3 sequences, with about 17% occurring only once. These data were also reused for a study on T cells in Graves' hyperthyroidism and ophthalmopathy. From that paper: Calling Graves' hyperthyroidism stable meant ophthalmopathy did not progress within 18 months. The HTBI primer set was used in a first-round RT-PCR of the TCR CDR3.

The input for sequencing was peripheral blood mononuclear cells (PBMCs), taken at new diagnosis, from a patient treated with antithyroid drugs. The sequence came from a woman aged 25 to 45 with Graves disease. The chain combines TRBV20-1 with TRBJ2-7, with TRBD2 identical over 8 bases. As DNA, the CDR3 is TGCAGTGCTAGCGGGGGGGTGTACGAGCAGTACTTC. It codes for CSASGGVYEQYF.